Shown below are 27 T cell receptor beta chains from a single sample sequenced in a study of blood T cell repertoires in COVID-19. Assay used: immunoSEQ multiplex PCR; TCRdb lists only in-frame clones, some missing. Of fewer than 350,000 clones listed, about 91% are singletons. Source material: peripheral blood. The receptors stem from a woman under 40 with COVID-19, enrolled during active disease.

This clone showed up just a few times. The V gene is TRBV20-1, the J gene TRBJ1-2, with D perhaps matching TRBD1 (5 bases). The V gene's germline CDR1 is DFQATT and CDR2 SNEGSKA (reference sequence). This CDR3 has 11 amino acids. Deletions cut 6 bases from V and 4 bases from J, with 9 bases between. The CDR3 reads CSAGGFYGYTF. In DNA, the CDR3 is TGCAGTGCCGGGGGGTTCTATGGCTACACCTTC.

The gene calls are TRBV3-1 (or the pseudogene TRBV3-2) and TRBJ2-7; perhaps TRBD1 as D (7 bases). Trimming left V 0 bases short and J 6 bases short, with 15 bases between. CDR3 length equals 15 residues. Looked up from germline, CDR1 is LGHDT and CDR2 is YNNKEL (reference sequence). CDR3: CASSQEGGGLFEQYF. The CDR3 bases are TGTGCCAGCAGCCAAGAAGGAGGGGGCCTCTTCGAGCAGTACTTC.

The genes are TRBV7-9 and TRBJ2-5; TRBD1 agrees at 11 bases. Germline V lookup: CDR1 SEHNR, CDR2 FQNEAQ (reference sequence). Unmatched junction bases numbered 7, after V lost 5 bases and J lost 5 bases. CDR3 size: 15 residues. CDR3 nucleotides: TGTGCCAGCAGCGAACGGACAGGGGGCGTCGAGACCCAGTACTTC. This gives the protein CASSERTGGVETQYF.

For this clone: The junction differs from germline at one of its ends, possibly a read error. This chain uses TRBV7-7 with TRBJ2-1; 9 nucleotides align to TRBD1. This CDR3 is 15 amino acids long. Germline CDR1 reads SSHAT; CDR2 reads FNYEAQ (reference sequence). This chain's CDR3 is CASSFGQGKYNEQFF. The CDR3 nucleotides are TGTGCTAGCAGCTTCGGACAGGGGAAATACAATGAGCAGTTCTTC.

This chain uses TRBV9 with TRBJ1-1, with D maybe TRBD1 (6 bases). Germline V gene sequence: CDR1 SGDLS, CDR2 YYNGEE. Trimming pared 3 bases from V and 0 bases from J, leaving 12 bases between. The CDR3 contains 15 residues. As DNA, the CDR3 is TGTGCCAGCAGCGCTCCCGGGACACTGAACACTGAAGCTTTCTTT. Its translation: CASSAPGTLNTEAFF. The full variable domain, its missing parts supplied by reference TRBV9 and TRBJ1-1, is DSGVTQTPKHLITATGQRVTLRCSPRSGDLSVYWYQQSLDQGLQFLIQYYNGEERAKGNILERFSAQQFPDLHSELNLSSLELGDSALYFCASSAPGTLNTEAFFGQGTRLTVV.

This clone came up a few times. V and J are TRBV12-3 or TRBV12-4 and TRBJ1-3; D remains unclear. Trimming left V 2 bases short and J 3 bases short, with 5 bases between. This CDR3 has 13 amino acids. The CDR3 bases are TGTGCCAGCAGTTTATTTAGTGGAAACACCATATATTTT. It encodes CASSLFSGNTIYF.

On this clone itself: Other DNA sequences within the sample encode an identical CDR3. The chain couples TRBV9 to TRBJ1-1; possibly TRBD1 for D (5 bases). The germline V and J ends were trimmed by 3 bases and 1 base, with 7 bases remaining between them. Germline loops: CDR1 SGDLS, CDR2 YYNGEE. This CDR3 has 13 residues. This CDR3 reads CASSAGQNTEAFF. CDR3 sequence (DNA): TGTGCCAGCAGCGCCGGACAGAACACTGAAGCTTTCTTT.

The chain recombines TRBV7-9 with TRBJ1-2; 8 nucleotides align to TRBD1. The germline V gene encodes CDR1 SEHNR and CDR2 FQNEAQ (reference sequence). This CDR3 is built from 15 residues. The ends lost 1 base at V and 6 bases at J; junction bases unmatched: 7. CDR3 in amino acids: CASSLGGVTGDGYTF. The CDR3 nucleotides are TGTGCCAGCAGCTTAGGAGGCGTGACAGGGGATGGCTACACCTTC.

The chain couples TRBV5-1 to TRBJ1-1; no definite D call. Germline V gene data show CDR1 as SGHRS and CDR2 as YFSETQ. The CDR3 consists of 14 residues. V was cut by 4 bases and J by 1 base, with 11 bases left in between. The CDR3, as DNA: TGCGCCAGCAGCGTCGGACTTTCGAACACTGAAGCTTTCTTT. Its translation: CASSVGLSNTEAFF.

This rearrangement joins TRBV4-1 to TRBJ1-6; D ambiguous. The germline V gene encodes CDR1 MGHRA and CDR2 YSYEKL. The CDR3 has 14 amino acids. Trimming pared 3 bases from V and 7 bases from J, leaving 10 bases between. This CDR3 reads CASSHRVLNSPLHF. CDR3 bases: TGCGCCAGCAGCCACCGGGTTTTAAATTCACCCCTCCACTTT.

The CDR3 loop reads CASSVSVFPYEQYF. For the CDR3, the DNA is TGTGCCAGCAGCGTCAGCGTTTTCCCCTACGAGCAGTACTTC. V usage is TRBV7-9 and J usage is TRBJ2-7; D remains unclear. Trimming removed 5 bases from V and 2 bases from J, with 13 bases in between. From germline, CDR1 is SEHNR and CDR2 FQNEAQ (reference sequence). This CDR3 comprises 14 residues. Combining the CDR3 with reference TRBV7-9 and TRBJ2-7 gives the whole variable domain DTGVSQNPRHKITKRGQNVTFRCDPISEHNRLYWYRQTLGQGPEFLTYFQNEAQLEKSRLLSDRFSAERPKGSFSTLEIQRTEQGDSAMYLCASSVSVFPYEQYFGPGTRLTVT.

This chain uses TRBV6-1 with TRBJ1-2; a possible D gene is TRBD1 (6 bases). CDR3 length equals 18 residues. V was pared by 4 bases and J by 0 bases, with 21 bases between. Germline V gene data show CDR1 as MNHNS and CDR2 as SASEGT. The CDR3 reads CASSAPGGARVANYGYTF. CDR3 bases: TGTGCCAGCAGTGCCCCCGGGGGGGCCCGGGTTGCTAACTATGGCTACACCTTC.

This clone has a handful of counts. This chain joins TRBV28 and TRBJ1-5, with D unclear. V was trimmed by 3 bases and J by 6 bases, leaving 6 bases between them. This CDR3 contains 12 residues. The germline V gene encodes CDR1 MDHEN and CDR2 SYDVKM. The CDR3 reads CASSFYGQPQHF. As DNA, the CDR3 is TGTGCCAGCAGTTTTTACGGTCAGCCCCAGCATTTT.

The rearrangement joins TRBV7-2 to TRBJ1-5; D is perhaps TRBD1 (5 bases). Trimming removed 5 bases from V and 2 bases from J, with 16 bases in between. The CDR3 loop spans 16 amino acids. The V gene's germline CDR1 is SGHTA and CDR2 FQGNSA. As DNA, the CDR3 is TGTGCCAGCAGCGCGGGGCCGGGAGGCGGCAATCAGCCCCAGCATTTT. This gives the protein CASSAGPGGGNQPQHF.

This sequence joins TRBV20-1 and TRBJ1-6; possible D gene TRBD1, 5 bases. This CDR3 region has 13 residues. Germline V CDR1 and CDR2: DFQATT, SNEGSKA (reference sequence). The CDR3 here is CTASWQGNSPLHF. Here the CDR3 DNA reads TGCACCGCTAGTTGGCAGGGAAACTCACCCCTCCACTTT.

The rearrangement links TRBV27 to TRBJ1-6, with a weak D call TRBD1 (6 bases). The CDR3 is 17 amino acids. The germline V gene has CDR1 MNHEY and CDR2 SMNVEV (reference sequence). The V gene lost 6 bases and the J gene lost 3 bases, with 18 bases spanning the gap. CDR3 loop: CASRAGRDTVYNSPLHF. The CDR3 DNA sequence: TGTGCCAGCAGGGCCGGAAGGGACACCGTCTATAATTCACCCCTCCACTTT.

The chain recombines TRBV3-1 (or the pseudogene TRBV3-2) with TRBJ1-1; D is perhaps TRBD1 (6 bases). This CDR3 has 15 amino acids. The germline gives CDR1 LGHDT, CDR2 YNNKEL (reference sequence). V dropped 2 bases and J dropped 8 bases, with 18 bases sitting between them. The CDR3: CASSQTPGHLEEAFF. The CDR3 DNA reads as TGTGCCAGCAGCCAAACACCGGGACACCTCGAAGAAGCTTTCTTT.

V gene TRBV5-1 combines with J gene TRBJ1-1; 7 bases match TRBD1. Germline V lookup: CDR1 SGHRS, CDR2 YFSETQ. Germline trimming cut 6 bases from V and 2 bases from J; bases unmatched to any gene: 4. CDR3 length: 13 amino acids. The CDR3 reads CASNRGLNTEAFF. CDR3 coding DNA: TGCGCCAGCAACAGGGGACTTAACACTGAAGCTTTCTTT.

This rearrangement joins TRBV18 to TRBJ1-4, with 8 bases matching TRBD1. Germline V gene data show CDR1 as KGHSH and CDR2 as LQKENI. The V and J ends lost 3 bases and 6 bases, in that order; junction bases with no gene match: 9. This CDR3 region has 16 residues. CDR3 nucleotide sequence: TGTGCCAGCTCACCCCGGGCAGGGGGCGTCGATGAAAAACTGTTTTTT. Amino acid sequence: CASSPRAGGVDEKLFF.

The chain recombines TRBV28 with TRBJ2-1; 9 bases agree with TRBD2. Germline V lookup: CDR1 MDHEN, CDR2 SYDVKM. The CDR3 is 17 residues long. V trimming: 7 bases; J trimming: 2 bases; junction bases outside the gene matches: 12. For the CDR3, the DNA is TGTGCCAGCAACCAGATAAGCGGGGGGCTACCCTACAATGAGCAGTTCTTC. It yields the protein CASNQISGGLPYNEQFF.

The chain employs TRBV30 and TRBJ2-7, with D possibly TRBD2 on 7 matching bases. CDR3 length equals 11 residues. The V end lost 5 bases, the J end lost 11 bases, and 16 bases lay between the germline ends. Per the germline V gene, CDR1 is GTSNPN and CDR2 is SVGIG (reference sequence). The CDR3 nucleotides are TGTGCCTGGGGGGGGGCCAGGGGCAAGTACTTC. Its protein product is CAWGGARGKYF.

The V and J genes are TRBV18 and TRBJ2-3; 13 positions match TRBD2. CDR1 and CDR2 (germline): KGHSH, LQKENI. This CDR3 is 19 amino acids long. Trimming took 4 bases from V and 2 from J; bases not matched to a gene: 12. The CDR3 protein is CASSLDRPGLAGNTDTQYF. The DNA for the CDR3 is TGTGCCAGCTCACTGGACCGTCCGGGACTAGCGGGAAACACAGATACGCAGTATTTT.

V and J are TRBV18 and TRBJ1-4, with a possible D match to TRBD1 (6 bases). The CDR3 runs to 14 residues. The germline V gene has CDR1 KGHSH and CDR2 LQKENI. V dropped 4 bases and J dropped 3 bases, with 9 bases sitting between them. The DNA of the CDR3 is TGTGCCAGCTCACAACAGGGAGCTAATGAAAAACTGTTTTTT. It yields the protein CASSQQGANEKLFF. Combining the CDR3 with reference TRBV18 and TRBJ1-4 gives the whole variable domain NAGVMQNPRHLVRRRGQEARLRCSPMKGHSHVYWYRQLPEEGLKFMVYLQKENIIDESGMPKERFSAEFPKEGPSILRIQQVVRGDSAAYFCASSQQGANEKLFFGSGTQLSVL.

This clone was recorded a few times. The chain is built from TRBV18 and TRBJ2-2; D remains unclear. With 1 base removed from V and 5 bases from J, the gap between germline ends came to 5 bases. The CDR3 contains 13 residues. Germline values: CDR1 KGHSH, CDR2 LQKENI. CDR3 DNA: TGTGCCAGCTCACCACAGGAGACCGGGGAGCTGTTTTTT. As protein: CASSPQETGELFF.

This clone appeared a single time. Here the CDR3 reads CASSLFGELFF. The CDR3 DNA reads TGTGCCAGCAGCTTATTTGGCGAGCTGTTTTTT. The chain joins TRBV7-9 to TRBJ2-2; D gene unclear. Germline V gene lookup returns CDR1 SEHNR and CDR2 FQNEAQ (reference sequence). V was cut by 2 bases and J by 11 bases, with 6 bases left in between. This CDR3 is built from 11 residues.

The V call is TRBV4-2, the J call TRBJ2-2; D possibly corresponds to TRBD1 (5 bases). Germline loops: CDR1 LGHNA, CDR2 YNFKEQ. The germline V and J ends were trimmed by 0 bases and 4 bases, with 12 bases remaining between them. The CDR3 runs to 16 residues. CDR3 DNA: TGTGCCAGCAGCCAAGATCAGAACAGGTTCACCGGGGAGCTGTTTTTT. It translates to CASSQDQNRFTGELFF.

This clone was counted a single time. The chain carries TRBV27 and TRBJ2-1, with TRBD2 matching 9 bases. With 5 bases clipped from V and 1 base from J, the junction kept 9 bases outside the gene matches. Per germline, CDR1 MNHEY and CDR2 SMNVEV (reference sequence). This CDR3 is built from 17 residues. Written as DNA, the CDR3 is TGTGCCAGCAGTAGGGGCGGGGGGGCGATTTCCTACAATGAGCAGTTCTTC. Its protein is CASSRGGGAISYNEQFF.